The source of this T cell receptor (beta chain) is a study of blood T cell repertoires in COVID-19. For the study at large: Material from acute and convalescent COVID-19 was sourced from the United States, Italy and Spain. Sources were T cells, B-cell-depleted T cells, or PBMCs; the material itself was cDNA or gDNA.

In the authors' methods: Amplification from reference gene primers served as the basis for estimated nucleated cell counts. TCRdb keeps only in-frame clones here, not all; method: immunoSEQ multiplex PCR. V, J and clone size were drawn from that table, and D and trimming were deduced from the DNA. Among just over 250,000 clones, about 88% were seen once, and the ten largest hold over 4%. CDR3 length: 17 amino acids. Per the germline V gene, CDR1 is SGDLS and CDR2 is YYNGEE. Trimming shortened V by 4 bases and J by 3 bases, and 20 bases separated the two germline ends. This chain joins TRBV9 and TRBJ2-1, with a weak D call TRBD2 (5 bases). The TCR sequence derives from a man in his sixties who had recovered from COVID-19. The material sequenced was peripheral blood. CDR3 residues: CASSSEVGEKNYNEQFF. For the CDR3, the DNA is TGTGCCAGCAGCTCAGAGGTCGGGGAAAAGAACTACAATGAGCAGTTCTTC. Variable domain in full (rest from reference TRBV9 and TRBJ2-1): DSGVTQTPKHLITATGQRVTLRCSPRSGDLSVYWYQQSLDQGLQFLIQYYNGEERAKGNILERFSAQQFPDLHSELNLSSLELGDSALYFCASSSEVGEKNYNEQFFGPGTRLTVL.